The clone carrying this T cell receptor (beta chain) was counted only a few times. What it binds is unknown. TCR beta CDR3 region amplification was performed from RNA transcripts. The TCR CDR3 was amplified in a first-round RT-PCR using the HTBI primer set. TCRdb fed the multiplex PCR reads into MiXCR, producing one record per CDR3 protein. The sample records hundreds of thousands of distinct CDR3 sequences, 38% being singletons. The germline gives CDR1 SGHAT, CDR2 FQNNGV. This CDR3 spans 13 amino acids. V was pared by 2 bases and J by 8 bases, with 12 bases between. Exclusion of a patient resulted from uncontrolled infection, other autoimmune disease, pregnancy or lactation. The data are from a study of T cells in Graves' hyperthyroidism and ophthalmopathy. Broader study findings: Clonotypes that were expanded in thyroid above 0.001 mostly appeared in blood too.

The rearrangement links TRBV11-2 to TRBJ1-2; D is undetermined. This receptor was taken from a man aged 18 to 35 with Graves' hyperthyroidism. Sequencing was performed on blood. The CDR3 sequence: CASSLLGTFGYTF. The CDR3 DNA follows: TGTGCCAGCAGCTTACTTGGAACTTTCGGCTACACCTTC.